The entry that follows covers one TCR beta chain sequence. Its target is not known. The germline gives CDR1 LNHNV, CDR2 YYDKDF (reference sequence). V gave up 1 base and J gave up 8 bases; unmatched junction bases: 13. The CDR3 consists of 16 residues. This sample is part of a study of a mutant IDH1 vaccine in newly diagnosed glioma. Overall study context: The first vaccination came 4-6 weeks after radiotherapy alone, or with temozolomide cycles.

Clones were sequenced by immunoSEQ multiplex PCR, and TCRdb holds only the in-frame ones, with some missing. The table lists approximately 50,000 clones, roughly 90% of them singletons. Time point indicated: week 35, safety follow-up. Vaccination comprised doses that each held 300 ug of mutant IDH1 20-mer peptide, plus topical imiquimod. Sequencing used PBMCs, obtained from a glioma patient whose treatment included an IDH1 peptide vaccine. This chain joins TRBV15 and TRBJ1-1; 7 bases agree with TRBD1. The origin of this receptor is a man in his forties or fifties with glioma. Here the CDR3 DNA reads TGTGCCACCAGCAGAGTGGCAGGGGGAGGATCTCCCGAAGCTTTCTTT. Its translation is CATSRVAGGGSPEAFF.